Presented here are 3 T cell receptor beta chains from one specimen sequenced in a study of blood T cells in healthy people across ages. It was with a sample-barcoded 5' primer and a J-beta primer mix that a second PCR of roughly 7 to 12 cycles was run. Via MiXCR, TCRdb re-called the 5' RACE reads, giving one row per CDR3 protein. This table has about 1 million distinct CDR3 sequences, around 43% appearing once. The sequenced material came from blood. The receptor source for this set is a woman aged 55-69 years in good health.

This clonotype was observed a few times. V is TRBV20-1 and J is TRBJ1-1, with D possibly being TRBD1 (5 bases). V was clipped by 6 bases and J by 1 base, with 12 bases between them. CDR3 length: 13 residues. Germline-derived CDR1 and CDR2 are DFQATT and SNEGSKA (reference sequence). CDR3: CSALDRANTEAFF. The CDR3 DNA reads TGCAGTGCCTTAGACAGAGCGAACACTGAAGCTTTCTTT.

This clonotype was seen only a few times. A much larger clone differs from this one at a single base, so this may be a read error. The chain links TRBV20-1 to TRBJ2-7; D possibly corresponds to TRBD2 (5 bases). This CDR3 is 12 amino acids long. The germline V gene has CDR1 DFQATT and CDR2 SNEGSKA (reference sequence). CDR3 sequence reads: CRASPDGYEQYF. CDR3 coding DNA: TGCAGGGCTAGCCCCGACGGCTACGAGCAGTACTTC.

V gene TRBV11-2 combines with J gene TRBJ2-1; TRBD2 matches 12 bases. CDR3 length equals 21 residues. V was pared by 5 bases and J by 6 bases, with 23 bases of the junction left unmatched. The germline CDR1 and CDR2 sequences are SGHAT and FQNNGV. The CDR3: CASSKLLGLAGGRTSFNEQFF. CDR3 DNA: TGTGCCAGCAGCAAGTTACTCGGGCTAGCGGGAGGGCGCACATCTTTCAATGAGCAGTTCTTC.